This is a list of T cell receptor beta chains from one sample in a study of OX40 agonist ivuxolimab in advanced cancers. Libraries were prepared by immunoSEQ multiplex PCR; TCRdb keeps only in-frame clonotypes and omits some of them. The sample consists of 3,600 or so clones, less than 75% of them appearing once. The sequencing here drew on CD4+ or CD8+ T cells sorted from blood, taken in a trial of the OX40 agonist ivuxolimab. These receptors were collected from an adult with an advanced solid tumor such as melanoma, head and neck, liver or kidney cancer. CDR3s leave out the opening cysteine and the closing phenylalanine or tryptophan.

TRBJ2-4	TRBV14	ASSQSMTRQKNIQY
TRBJ2-3	TRBV15	ATSQGPDTQY
TRBJ2-7	TRBV5-1	ASSEDRGGGDEQY
TRBJ2-1	TRBV7-9	ASPSSSPSSYNEQF
TRBJ1-4	TRBV2	ASKTHGQAPNEKLF
TRBJ1-2	TRBV25-1	ASSTITDGGDGYT
TRBJ2-7	TRBV6-6	ATDRGIDEQY
TRBJ1-4	TRBV9	ASSAGTGTEKLF
TRBJ2-5	TRBV19	ASSIAGDGKETQY
TRBJ1-5	TRBV10-2	ASSPTGVYQPQH
TRBJ2-6	TRBV30	AEGAGANVLT
TRBJ2-7	TRBV27	ASSTPTSGGSYEQY
TRBJ1-2	TRBV11-2	ASSLEGWVGYT
TRBJ2-7	TRBV27	ASSSSPVPSEQY
TRBJ1-1	TRBV5-5	ASSLASGTGREAF
TRBJ2-4	TRBV7-2	ASSRGRAGDIQY
TRBJ2-7	TRBV20-1	SAPYGGEQY
TRBJ1-1	TRBV19	ASSMGNTEAF
TRBJ1-4	TRBV6-1	ASSPARGGEKLF
TRBJ1-1	TRBV10-1	ASRRGPGTEAF
TRBJ2-2	TRBV19	ASSIWRTTNTGELF
TRBJ2-5	TRBV7-2	ASSATWASGETQY
TRBJ2-7	TRBV10-2	ASIPGQGSYEQY
TRBJ2-3	TRBV5-8	ASSLWGTDTQY